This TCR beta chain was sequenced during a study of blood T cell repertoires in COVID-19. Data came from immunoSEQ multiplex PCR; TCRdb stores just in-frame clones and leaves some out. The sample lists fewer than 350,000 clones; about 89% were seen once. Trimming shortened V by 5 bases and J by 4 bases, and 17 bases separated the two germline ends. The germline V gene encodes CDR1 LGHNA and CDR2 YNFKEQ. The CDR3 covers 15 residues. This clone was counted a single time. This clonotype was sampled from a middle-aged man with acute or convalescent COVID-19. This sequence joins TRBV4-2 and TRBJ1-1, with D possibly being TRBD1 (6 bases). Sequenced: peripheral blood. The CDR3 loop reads CASSRGGLPSTEAFF. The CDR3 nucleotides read TGTGCCAGCAGCAGGGGGGGACTCCCGAGCACTGAAGCTTTCTTT.